The 2 T cell receptor beta chains below all came from one sample that was sequenced in a study of CD4 T cells in relation to SARS-CoV-2 and coronaviruses. These receptors' antigens are unknown. Before the COVID-19 pandemic, during about 2011-2019, CD4+ T cells were taken from unexposed donors. The cells were cultured for about ten days before CD4+ T cells were isolated. Profiling relied on immunoSEQ multiplex PCR, and the TCRdb table lists in-frame clones only, not all of them. This sample yields around 25,000 clones, of which around 67% are seen a single time; around 19% belongs to the top ten. What was sequenced was CD4+ T cells from PBMCs, cultured in vitro. The source is a human donor in good health.

This rearrangement joins TRBV5-1 to TRBJ2-6; D remains ambiguous. Trimming left V 0 bases short and J 2 bases short, with 0 bases between. The CDR3 is made up of 13 amino acids. CDR1 is SGHRS, CDR2 YFSETQ, per germline. CDR3 amino acids: CASSLAGANVLTF. CDR3 nucleotides: TGCGCCAGCAGCTTGGCTGGGGCCAACGTCCTGACTTTC. Drawing the rest from reference TRBV5-1 and TRBJ2-6, the complete variable domain is KAGVTQTPRYLIKTRGQQVTLSCSPISGHRSVSWYQQTPGQGLQFLFEYFSETQRNKGNFPGRFSGRQFSNSRSEMNVSTLELGDSALYLCASSLAGANVLTFGAGSRLTVL.

The chain employs TRBV27 and TRBJ1-4; 9 bases fit TRBD1. The V and J ends lost 5 bases and 8 bases, in that order; junction bases with no gene match: 9. Germline V gene sequence: CDR1 MNHEY, CDR2 SMNVEV (reference sequence). This CDR3 is 15 amino acids long. The CDR3 spells CASSAGQGRGEKLFF. CDR3 DNA: TGTGCCAGCAGTGCCGGACAGGGGCGGGGAGAAAAACTGTTTTTT.